This TCR beta chain was captured in a study of response to subunit inactivated influenza vaccine. Whole-study results and caveats: The authors proposed limited new T cell recruitment per seasonal influenza vaccination.

In TCRdb, the RT-PCR reads were re-called with MiXCR into one record per CDR3 protein. Seen here are more than 450,000 distinct CDR3 sequences, over 9% observed once, and the top ten hold around 10%. Regarding this clonotype: Its antigen remains unidentified.

Germline trimming cut 8 bases from V and 8 bases from J; bases unmatched to any gene: 12. This CDR3 contains 15 residues. These records were also assigned to another study, of T cells expressing NK-cell markers. From that second work: TCR beta libraries carry UMIs added by 5'RACE template switching. Among the eight sequenced donors, seven tested HCMV-seropositive and one tested seronegative. In about six donors, dominant CD3+CD56+NKG2C+ clonotypes ranked among the top 10 CD8+ clonotypes. Four of the donors also had these clonotypes leading their CD3+CD56-NKG2C+ fraction.

This chain joins TRBV12-3 or TRBV12-4 and TRBJ2-1; TRBD2 agrees at 10 bases. Sequencing was performed on PBMCs from blood, taken on the day of vaccination. The sequence was obtained from a man over 45 who received an inactivated influenza vaccine. The CDR3 sequence is CASALAGGPRDEQFF. For the CDR3, the DNA is TGTGCCAGCGCGTTAGCGGGGGGCCCTCGGGATGAGCAGTTCTTC.